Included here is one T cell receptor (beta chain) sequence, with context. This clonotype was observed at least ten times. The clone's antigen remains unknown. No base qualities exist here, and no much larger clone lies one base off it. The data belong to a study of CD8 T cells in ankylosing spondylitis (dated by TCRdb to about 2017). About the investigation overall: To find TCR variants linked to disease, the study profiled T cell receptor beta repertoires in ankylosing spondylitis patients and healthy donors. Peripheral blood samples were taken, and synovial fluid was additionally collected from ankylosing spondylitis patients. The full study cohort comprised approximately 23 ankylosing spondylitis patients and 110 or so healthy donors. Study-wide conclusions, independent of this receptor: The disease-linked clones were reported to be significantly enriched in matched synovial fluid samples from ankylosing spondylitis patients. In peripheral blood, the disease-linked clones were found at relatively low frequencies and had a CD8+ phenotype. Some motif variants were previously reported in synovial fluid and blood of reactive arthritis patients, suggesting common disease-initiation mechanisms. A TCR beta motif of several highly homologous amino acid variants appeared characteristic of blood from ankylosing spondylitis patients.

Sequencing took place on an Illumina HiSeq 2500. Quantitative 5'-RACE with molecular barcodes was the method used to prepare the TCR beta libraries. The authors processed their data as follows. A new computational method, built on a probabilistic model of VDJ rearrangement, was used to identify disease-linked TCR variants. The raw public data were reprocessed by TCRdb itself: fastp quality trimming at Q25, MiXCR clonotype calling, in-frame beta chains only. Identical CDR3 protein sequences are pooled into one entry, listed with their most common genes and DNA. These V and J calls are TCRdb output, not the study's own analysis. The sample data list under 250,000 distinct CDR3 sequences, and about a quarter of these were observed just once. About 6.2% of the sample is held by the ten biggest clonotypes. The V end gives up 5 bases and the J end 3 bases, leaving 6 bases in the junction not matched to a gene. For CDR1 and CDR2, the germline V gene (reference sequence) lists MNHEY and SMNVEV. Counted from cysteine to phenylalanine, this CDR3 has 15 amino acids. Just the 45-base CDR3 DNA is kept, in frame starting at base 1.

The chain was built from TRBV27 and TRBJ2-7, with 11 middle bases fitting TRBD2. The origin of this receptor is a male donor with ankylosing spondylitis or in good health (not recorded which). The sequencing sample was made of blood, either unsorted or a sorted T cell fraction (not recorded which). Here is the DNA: TGTGCCAGCAGTCCTAGCGGGAGGTATAGCTACGAGCAGTACTTC. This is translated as CASSPSGRYSYEQYF.